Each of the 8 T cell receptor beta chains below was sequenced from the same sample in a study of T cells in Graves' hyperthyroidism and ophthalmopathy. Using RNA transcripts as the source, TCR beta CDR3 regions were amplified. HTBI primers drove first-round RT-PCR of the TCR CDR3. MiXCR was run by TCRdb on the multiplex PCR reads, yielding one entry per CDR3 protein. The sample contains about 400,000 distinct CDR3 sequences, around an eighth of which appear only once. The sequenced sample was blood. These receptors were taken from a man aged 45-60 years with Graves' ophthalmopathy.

The CDR3 DNA is TGCGCCAGCAGCTTGGGCACAGGGTCTGGAAACACCATATATTTT. This codes for CASSLGTGSGNTIYF. This chain uses TRBV5-1 with TRBJ1-3; possibly TRBD1 for D (6 bases). Germline V gives CDR1 SGHRS, CDR2 YFSETQ. The V gene lost 0 bases and the J gene lost 1 base, with 8 bases spanning the gap. CDR3 size: 15 residues.

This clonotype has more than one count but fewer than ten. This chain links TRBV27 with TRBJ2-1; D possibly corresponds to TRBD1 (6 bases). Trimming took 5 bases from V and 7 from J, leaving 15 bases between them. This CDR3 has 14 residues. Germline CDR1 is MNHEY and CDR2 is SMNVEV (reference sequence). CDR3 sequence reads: CASSPGTKGNEQFF. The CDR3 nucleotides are TGTGCCAGCAGTCCGGGGACAAAAGGGAATGAGCAGTTCTTC.

CDR3 residues: CASSVVTGNTEAFF. The CDR3 nucleotides read TGCGCCAGCAGTGTTGTAACAGGGAACACTGAAGCTTTCTTT. The chain uses TRBV10-2 and TRBJ1-1, with TRBD1 as a possible D gene (5 bases). From germline, CDR1 is WSHSY and CDR2 SAAADI. The V end was cut by 4 bases, the J end by 1 base, with 10 bases between. This CDR3 has 14 residues.

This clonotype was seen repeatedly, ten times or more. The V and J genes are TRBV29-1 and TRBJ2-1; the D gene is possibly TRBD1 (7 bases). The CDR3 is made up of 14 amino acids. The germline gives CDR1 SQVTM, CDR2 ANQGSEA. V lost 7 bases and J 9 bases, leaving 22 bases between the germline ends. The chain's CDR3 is CSGRPGQRAGEQFF. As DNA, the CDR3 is TGCAGCGGTCGACCGGGACAGCGGGCGGGTGAGCAGTTCTTC.

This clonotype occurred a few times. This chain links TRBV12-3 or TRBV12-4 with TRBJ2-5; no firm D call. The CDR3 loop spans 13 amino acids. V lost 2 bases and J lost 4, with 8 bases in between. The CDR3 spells CASSLTPGETQYF. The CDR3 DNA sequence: TGTGCCAGCAGTTTAACTCCGGGAGAGACCCAGTACTTC.

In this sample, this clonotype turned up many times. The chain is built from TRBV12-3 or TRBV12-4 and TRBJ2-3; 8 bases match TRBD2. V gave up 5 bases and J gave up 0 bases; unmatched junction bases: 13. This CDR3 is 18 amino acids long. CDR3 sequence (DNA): TGTGCCAGCAGTAAGCGGGAGAAACCTATCTCTAGCACAGATACGCAGTATTTT. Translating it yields CASSKREKPISSTDTQYF.

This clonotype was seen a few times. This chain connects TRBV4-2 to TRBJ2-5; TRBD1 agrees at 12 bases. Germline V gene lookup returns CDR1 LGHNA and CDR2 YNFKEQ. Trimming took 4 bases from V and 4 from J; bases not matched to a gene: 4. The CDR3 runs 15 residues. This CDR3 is CASSLGGQGAETQYF. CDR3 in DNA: TGTGCCAGCAGCCTGGGGGGACAGGGGGCAGAGACCCAGTACTTC.

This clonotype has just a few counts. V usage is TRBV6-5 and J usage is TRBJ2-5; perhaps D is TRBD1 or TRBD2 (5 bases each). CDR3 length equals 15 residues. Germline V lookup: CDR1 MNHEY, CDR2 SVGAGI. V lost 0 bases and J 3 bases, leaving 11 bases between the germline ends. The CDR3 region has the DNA TGTGCCAGCAGTTACTCAGCCGGGGCCGAAGAGACCCAGTACTTC. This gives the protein CASSYSAGAEETQYF.